What follows describes a single T cell receptor beta chain. Germline V lookup: CDR1 SGHRS, CDR2 YFSETQ. CDR3 length: 15 amino acids. Unmatched junction bases numbered 7, after V lost 5 bases and J lost 8 bases. Participants were aged about 18 to 100 years, lived in some 23 US areas, and enrolled virtually. Among Cohort 3 donors, those recovered had two negative PCRs, clearance, or symptom resolution. This sample was taken from a study of blood T cell repertoires in COVID-19. Study-wide context: Acute-phase and convalescent COVID-19 samples originated in the United States, Italy and Spain.

As originally analysed: Amplification of reference gene primers provided the estimated nucleated cell counts. Measured with immunoSEQ multiplex PCR; TCRdb has only the in-frame clones, and not every one. Clonal size and the V and J genes are those of that table, whereas D and trimming came from the DNA. The data contain hundreds of thousands of clones, 65% to 85% of them singletons. Specimen: PBMCs or T cells enriched from blood (not recorded which). The origin of this receptor is a woman in her sixties who had recovered from COVID-19. The chain has TRBV5-1 and TRBJ2-1; 13 nucleotides agree with TRBD2. The CDR3 DNA is TGCGCCAGCAGACGACTAGCGGGAGGAAGTGATGAGCAGTTCTTC. It translates to CASRRLAGGSDEQFF.